The clone carrying this T cell receptor beta chain has a handful of counts. Its specificity is unknown. The sample comes from a study of response to subunit inactivated influenza vaccine. Overall study findings and caveats: T cells newly recruited by each seasonal influenza vaccination are few, the authors suggested.

The length of the CDR3 is 14 residues. The germline gives CDR1 SGHKS, CDR2 YYEKEE (reference sequence). With 2 bases clipped from V and 1 base from J, the junction kept 1 base outside the gene matches. TCRdb redid the calling of the RT-PCR reads with MiXCR, one entry per CDR3 protein. This sample has roughly 570,000 distinct CDR3 sequences, with around 13% found just once. The sequence was obtained from a man in his fifties or sixties who received an inactivated influenza vaccine. This specimen consisted of PBMCs from blood, obtained about 12 days after vaccination. The chain couples TRBV5-5 to TRBJ2-5; 8 nucleotides line up with TRBD1. The CDR3 DNA follows: TGTGCCAGCAGCTTCACAGGGGGCCAAGAGACCCAGTACTTC. Translating gives CASSFTGGQETQYF.